The sequence of this TCR beta chain was determined in a study of CD8 T cells in ankylosing spondylitis. In germline, CDR1 is DFQATT, CDR2 SNEGSKA (reference sequence). CDR3 size: 14 residues. With 6 bases removed from V and 0 bases from J, the gap between germline ends came to 15 bases. Concerning this clonotype: Antigen specificity is unknown.

Broader study findings: Within ankylosing spondylitis blood, a TCR beta motif made up of eight or nine highly homologous variants appeared to be characteristic. Researchers reportedly found disease-linked clones significantly enriched in matched ankylosing spondylitis synovial fluid. Certain motif variants had earlier been reported in reactive arthritis synovial fluid and blood. Disease-associated clonotypes exhibited CD8+ identity and were relatively infrequent in peripheral blood.

Making the TCR beta libraries involved quantitative 5'-RACE with molecular barcodes. TCRdb called the 5' RACE reads again in MiXCR, with one record for every CDR3 protein. The table includes roughly 700,000 distinct CDR3 sequences, 15% to 20% detected once. Sequenced: blood, either unsorted or a sorted T cell fraction (not recorded which). This sequence originates from a male donor with ankylosing spondylitis. The V and J genes are TRBV20-1 and TRBJ2-7; D is unresolved. CDR3: CSAPPESGSYEQYF. The CDR3 DNA is TGCAGTGCCCCCCCGGAGTCGGGCTCCTACGAGCAGTACTTC.